This TCR beta chain was sequenced during a study of identical twins. Study findings and constraints: Abundant beta clonotypes from cord blood bore fewer insertions; memory repertoires lacked this pattern.

On this clonotype: What it binds is unknown.

After template switching added a universal primer site, the resulting cDNA carried unique molecular identifiers. One entry per CDR3 protein, called by TCRdb with MiXCR from the 5' RACE reads. The sample shows a few hundred thousand distinct CDR3 sequences, over 9.5% of them seen only once. The CDR3 has 18 residues. J gave up 7 bases and V 4 bases, and 12 bases lay outside the gene matches. Germline CDR1 is LGHNA and CDR2 is YNFKEQ. The same specimen was also included in a second study, on yellow fever vaccine responses in identical twins. That paper adds: Twins' vaccine T cell response reportedly seemed partly convergent, partly personalized.

The gene calls are TRBV4-2 and TRBJ2-3, with 15 positions matching TRBD2. This receptor was identified in a woman between 18 and 29 years old in good health. The sample consisted of memory (CD45RO+) T cells sorted from blood. The CDR3 is CASSPSPGTSGRWNTQYF. CDR3 nucleotide sequence: TGTGCCAGCAGCCCTTCTCCCGGGACTAGCGGGAGGTGGAATACGCAGTATTTT.